This T cell receptor beta chain emerged from a study of CD8 T cells in ankylosing spondylitis. Researchers built TCR beta libraries using quantitative 5'-RACE with molecular barcodes. TCRdb analysed the 5' RACE reads with MiXCR anew, one entry per CDR3 protein. Among some 840,000 distinct CDR3 sequences, 12% were seen once, and the ten largest hold just over 0.5%. Whole-study findings and limits: Reportedly, matched ankylosing spondylitis synovial fluid was significantly enriched for disease-linked clones. In the blood and synovial fluid of reactive arthritis, some motif variants had been previously reported. What seemed typical of ankylosing spondylitis blood was a TCR beta motif built from about eight highly homologous variants.

This clonotype was detected a few times. Its antigen is unknown. The CDR3 is made up of 16 amino acids. The V end was cut by 5 bases, the J end by 4 bases, with 20 bases between. Germline V lookup: CDR1 ENHRY, CDR2 SYGVKD. The sequence was obtained from a male donor with ankylosing spondylitis. V is TRBV10-3 and J is TRBJ1-1; tentative D call: TRBD1 (6 bases). Material: blood, either unsorted or a sorted T cell fraction (not recorded which). CDR3 sequence reads: CAISSRGGEGGTEAFF. The CDR3 DNA reads TGTGCCATCAGTTCCCGGGGAGGGGAAGGGGGCACTGAAGCTTTCTTT.